This T cell receptor beta chain was sequenced for a study of control samples from healthy donors and cancer patients. By sample fraction, this clone is medium-sized. This CDR3 region has 15 residues. V was clipped by 0 bases and J by 1 base, with 10 bases between them. Germline loops: CDR1 SGHRS, CDR2 YFSETQ. Assay: immunoSEQ multiplex PCR; the TCRdb copy retains only in-frame clones and omits some. The sample has around 170,000 clones, around 90% seen once. The specimen was blood. This clonotype originated in a woman aged 25 to 39 in good health. The rearrangement links TRBV5-1 to TRBJ1-1, with unresolved D. This CDR3 reads CASSLVVRGNTEAFF. CDR3 bases: TGCGCCAGCAGCTTGGTGGTGCGGGGGAACACTGAAGCTTTCTTT. Based on the CDR3 plus reference TRBV5-1 and TRBJ1-1, the full variable domain is KAGVTQTPRYLIKTRGQQVTLSCSPISGHRSVSWYQQTPGQGLQFLFEYFSETQRNKGNFPGRFSGRQFSNSRSEMNVSTLELGDSALYLCASSLVVRGNTEAFFGQGTRLTVV.